Shown below are 9 T cell receptor beta chains from a single sample sequenced in a study of cytomegalovirus exposure and HLA in healthy donors. PCR amplification relied on 60 Vbeta primers (plus 13 Jbeta primers). The data were produced by immunoSEQ multiplex PCR, yet TCRdb's version contains in-frame clones alone and is incomplete. Of about 92,000 clones listed, 55% to 85% are singletons. The sequencing sample was made of PBMCs. The receptors were sampled from a woman between 18 and 30 years old in good health and CMV-seropositive.

The chain recombines TRBV19 with TRBJ2-7; D remains ambiguous. The CDR3 length is 11 residues. The ends were cut back, 5 bases at V and 5 bases at J, with 7 bases in the middle. Germline V gene data show CDR1 as LNHDA and CDR2 as SQIVND (reference sequence). The CDR3 loop reads CASSAYHEQYF. The CDR3 bases are TGTGCCAGTAGTGCCTATCACGAGCAGTACTTC.

CDR3 nucleotides: TGTGCCAGCTCACTCCAATCTCGGGAAGCTTTCTTT. Residues: CASSLQSREAFF. The chain employs TRBV18 and TRBJ1-1, with D uncertain. V was pared by 4 bases and J by 8 bases, with 11 bases between. The CDR3 consists of 12 residues. The germline CDR1 and CDR2 sequences are KGHSH and LQKENI.

J is TRBJ1-4 and V is TRBV6-1; D unresolved. Germline V lookup: CDR1 MNHNS, CDR2 SASEGT. Trimming cost V 4 bases and J 2 bases, with 8 bases left between them. CDR3 length: 14 amino acids. The CDR3 loop is CASSAGRTNEKLFF. The CDR3 DNA reads as TGTGCCAGCAGTGCCGGGAGGACTAATGAAAAACTGTTTTTT.

This clone was picked up a small number of times. The CDR3, as DNA: TGTGCCAGCAGCTTAATGTCCGGGAAGATCCACGAGCAGTACTTC. It encodes CASSLMSGKIHEQYF. The chain is built from TRBV7-3 and TRBJ2-7; TRBD2 might be the D (5 bases). Deletions cut 1 base from V and 5 bases from J, with 15 bases between. Germline CDR1 reads SGHTA; CDR2 reads FQGTGA. The CDR3 loop spans 15 amino acids.

This clone was seen a few times. The genes are TRBV7-2 and TRBJ1-2; D call uncertain. Trimming removed 5 bases from V and 6 bases from J, with 19 bases in between. Germline V gene data show CDR1 as SGHTA and CDR2 as FQGNSA. The CDR3 is made up of 15 amino acids. The CDR3 DNA sequence: TGTGCCAGCAGCCCCCGGGGAGGGTCCGTTCATGGCTACACCTTC. Its translation is CASSPRGGSVHGYTF.

The chain carries TRBV6-5 and TRBJ2-5; 9 bases are a match to TRBD1. The CDR3 runs to 15 residues. Germline CDR1 MNHEY, CDR2 SVGAGI. The V segment lost 2 bases and the J segment 1 base; nucleotides outside the gene matches: 2. The CDR3 reads CASSYGTGSQETQYF. In DNA form, the CDR3 reads TGTGCCAGCAGTTACGGGACAGGGAGCCAAGAGACCCAGTACTTC.

The chain recombines TRBV6-1 with TRBJ1-5; perhaps TRBD1 as D (6 bases). This CDR3 is 14 amino acids long. Trimming left V 0 bases short and J 7 bases short, with 10 bases between. Per the germline V gene, CDR1 is MNHNS and CDR2 is SASEGT. CDR3 nucleotide sequence: TGTGCCAGCAGTGAAGCACAGGGTTGGCAGCCCCAGCATTTT. This codes for CASSEAQGWQPQHF.

V gene TRBV5-1 combines with J gene TRBJ2-1, with 9 bases matching TRBD2. The J segment lost 5 bases and the V segment lost 0 bases, leaving 6 bases of the junction unmatched. The CDR3 runs 16 residues. Germline loops: CDR1 SGHRS, CDR2 YFSETQ. The CDR3 protein is CASSLVASGNHNEQFF. The DNA for the CDR3 is TGCGCCAGCAGCTTGGTGGCTAGCGGGAATCACAATGAGCAGTTCTTC.

The V call is TRBV5-1, the J call TRBJ2-5; 10 bases agree with TRBD2. J was trimmed by 3 bases and V by 3 bases; bases with no gene match: 8. This CDR3 region has 16 residues. Germline V CDR1 and CDR2: SGHRS, YFSETQ. Written as DNA, the CDR3 is TGCGCCAGCAGCTACGGGACTAGCGAATTGAAAGAGACCCAGTACTTC. It codes for CASSYGTSELKETQYF.